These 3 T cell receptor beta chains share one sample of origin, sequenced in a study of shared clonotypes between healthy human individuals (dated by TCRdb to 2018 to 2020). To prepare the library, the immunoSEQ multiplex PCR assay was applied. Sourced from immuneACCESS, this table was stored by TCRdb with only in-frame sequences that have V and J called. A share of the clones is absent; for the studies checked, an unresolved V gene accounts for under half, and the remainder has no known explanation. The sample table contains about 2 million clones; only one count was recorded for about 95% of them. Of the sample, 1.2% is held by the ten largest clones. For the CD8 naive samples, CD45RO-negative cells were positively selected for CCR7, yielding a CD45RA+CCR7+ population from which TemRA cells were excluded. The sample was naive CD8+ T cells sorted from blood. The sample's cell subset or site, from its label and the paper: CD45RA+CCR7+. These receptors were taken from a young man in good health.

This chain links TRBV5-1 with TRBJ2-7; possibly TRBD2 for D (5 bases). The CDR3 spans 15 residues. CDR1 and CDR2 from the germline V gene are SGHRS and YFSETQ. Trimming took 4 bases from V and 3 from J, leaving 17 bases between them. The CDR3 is CASSKSREILYEQYF. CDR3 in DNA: TGCGCCAGCAGCAAATCGAGGGAAATACTCTACGAGCAGTACTTC.

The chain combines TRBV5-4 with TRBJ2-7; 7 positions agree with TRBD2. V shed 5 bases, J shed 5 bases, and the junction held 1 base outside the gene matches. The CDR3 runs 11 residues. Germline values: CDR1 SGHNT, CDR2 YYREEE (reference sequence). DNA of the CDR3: TGTGCCAGCAGACGGGGGGACGAGCAGTACTTC. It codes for CASRRGDEQYF.

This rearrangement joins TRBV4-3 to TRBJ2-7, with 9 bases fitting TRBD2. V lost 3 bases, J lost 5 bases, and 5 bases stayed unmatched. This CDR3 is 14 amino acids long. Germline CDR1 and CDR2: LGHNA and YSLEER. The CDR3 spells CASSQGTSHNEQYF. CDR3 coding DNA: TGCGCCAGCAGCCAGGGGACTAGCCACAACGAGCAGTACTTC.